The source of this T cell receptor beta chain is a study of control samples from healthy donors and cancer patients. Germline V gene data show CDR1 as SGHTA and CDR2 as FQGNSA. This CDR3 has 17 residues. V shed 2 bases and J shed 0 bases, with 17 bases lying between them. Method: immunoSEQ multiplex PCR; TCRdb's copy keeps in-frame clones and lacks some. The data hold around 100,000 clones, with approximately 84% observed a single time. The TCR was taken from a woman aged 50 to 60 in good health. This sequence joins TRBV7-2 and TRBJ2-7; D possibly corresponds to TRBD2 (7 bases). Input material: blood. DNA of the CDR3: TGTGCCAGCAGCTTAAAGGGGGGGCACCTTGACTCCTACGAGCAGTACGTC. It encodes CASSLKGGHLDSYEQYV.